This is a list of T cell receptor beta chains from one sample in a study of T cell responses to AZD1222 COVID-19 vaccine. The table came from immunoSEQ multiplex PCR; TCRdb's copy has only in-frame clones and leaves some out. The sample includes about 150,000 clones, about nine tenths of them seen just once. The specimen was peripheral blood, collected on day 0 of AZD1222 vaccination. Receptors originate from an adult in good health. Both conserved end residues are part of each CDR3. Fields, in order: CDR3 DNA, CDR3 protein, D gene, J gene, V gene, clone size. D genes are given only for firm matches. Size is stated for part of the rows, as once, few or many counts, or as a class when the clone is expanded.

DNA: TGTGCCTGGAGGCTACTTAGAATGAACACTGAAGCTTTCTTT; CDR3: CAWRLLRMNTEAFF; D: .; J: TRBJ1-1; V: TRBV30; size: .
DNA: TGTGCCAGCAGCCTCCGGACAGGGGGCAATCAGCCCCAGCATTTT; CDR3: CASSLRTGGNQPQHF; D: TRBD1; J: TRBJ1-5; V: TRBV5-6; size: .
DNA: TGTGCCAGCTTTCGGGCTCGGGCTAATGAAAAACTGTTTTTT; CDR3: CASFRARANEKLFF; D: .; J: TRBJ1-4; V: TRBV28; size: .
DNA: TGTGCCAGTATCCGGACAGGGATGAACACTGAAGCTTTCTTT; CDR3: CASIRTGMNTEAFF; D: TRBD1; J: TRBJ1-1; V: TRBV19; size: once
DNA: TGTGCCAGCAGTTTATCCGGACAGGGAAGCTACAATGAGCAGTTCTTC; CDR3: CASSLSGQGSYNEQFF; D: TRBD1; J: TRBJ2-1; V: TRBV28; size: .
DNA: TGTGCCACCAGTGATTCTGGGTCGGACAGGGCGGGATATGGCTACACCTTC; CDR3: CATSDSGSDRAGYGYTF; D: TRBD1; J: TRBJ1-2; V: TRBV24-1; size: .
DNA: TGTGCCAGCAGCTTAGGTGGGACGGTCAGGCAGAACACTGAAGCTTTCTTT; CDR3: CASSLGGTVRQNTEAFF; D: .; J: TRBJ1-1; V: TRBV7-9; size: .
DNA: TGTGCCAGCAGCAAACCGGGCAGGGGAAACGGCTACACCTTC; CDR3: CASSKPGRGNGYTF; D: .; J: TRBJ1-2; V: TRBV11-3; size: .
DNA: TGTGCAAGTCGCTTATCGTGGGGGGTCCTTAGTTCCGGCTACACCTTC; CDR3: CASRLSWGVLSSGYTF; D: .; J: TRBJ1-2; V: TRBV12-2; size: .
DNA: TGTGCCAGCAGCGTAGTTCCGGGGACAGACGGAAACACCATATATTTT; CDR3: CASSVVPGTDGNTIYF; D: TRBD1; J: TRBJ1-3; V: TRBV9; size: once
DNA: TGTGCCAGCAGCCTCCGGGTGGACAGGGGGGATGGCTACACCTTC; CDR3: CASSLRVDRGDGYTF; D: TRBD1; J: TRBJ1-2; V: TRBV7-9; size: once
DNA: TGTGCCAGCGGCCTGACAGGGGGCAGAGGCAATCAGCCCCAGCATTTT; CDR3: CASGLTGGRGNQPQHF; D: TRBD1; J: TRBJ1-5; V: TRBV27; size: .
DNA: TGTGCCAGCCAGAAGCGGGACAGTTACTCACCCCTCCACTTT; CDR3: CASQKRDSYSPLHF; D: TRBD1; J: TRBJ1-6; V: TRBV19; size: .
DNA: TGTGCCAGCAGCTCTGTCGGGGTCTCCGATTACGAGCAGTACTTC; CDR3: CASSSVGVSDYEQYF; D: .; J: TRBJ2-7; V: TRBV2; size: .
DNA: TGTGCCAGTAGTATGGGCAGGCACACTGAAGCTTTCTTT; CDR3: CASSMGRHTEAFF; D: .; J: TRBJ1-1; V: TRBV19; size: .
DNA: TGTGCCAGCAGCCACGGGGGAGGGGGAGATACGCAGTATTTT; CDR3: CASSHGGGGDTQYF; D: .; J: TRBJ2-3; V: TRBV3-1/TRBV3-2; size: .
DNA: TGTGCCAGCAGGGCAGGGGGTGATAACTATGGCTACACCTTC; CDR3: CASRAGGDNYGYTF; D: TRBD1; J: TRBJ1-2; V: TRBV6-5; size: .
DNA: TGTGCCAGTAGTTCGCAGGGTCGGGAAAAACTGTTTTTT; CDR3: CASSSQGREKLFF; D: .; J: TRBJ1-4; V: TRBV19; size: .
DNA: TGTGCCACCGGACCCCCCAGCGGGGGATCGTACACGCAGTATTTT; CDR3: CATGPPSGGSYTQYF; D: TRBD2; J: TRBJ2-3; V: TRBV19; size: .
DNA: TGTGCCAGCAGCCCGGACAGGGGGCATGGCTACACCTTC; CDR3: CASSPDRGHGYTF; D: TRBD1; J: TRBJ1-2; V: TRBV11-1; size: .
DNA: TGTGCCAGCAGTGATATAGGGACAGGTGCCGGCTACACCTTC; CDR3: CASSDIGTGAGYTF; D: TRBD1; J: TRBJ1-2; V: TRBV6-1; size: once
DNA: TGTGCCAGCAGTTTTGGAAGGGGAACTGAAGCTTTCTTT; CDR3: CASSFGRGTEAFF; D: .; J: TRBJ1-1; V: TRBV28; size: .
DNA: TGTGCCAGCTGGGCAGACAGAGGAAACACCATATATTTT; CDR3: CASWADRGNTIYF; D: .; J: TRBJ1-3; V: TRBV12-3/TRBV12-4; size: .